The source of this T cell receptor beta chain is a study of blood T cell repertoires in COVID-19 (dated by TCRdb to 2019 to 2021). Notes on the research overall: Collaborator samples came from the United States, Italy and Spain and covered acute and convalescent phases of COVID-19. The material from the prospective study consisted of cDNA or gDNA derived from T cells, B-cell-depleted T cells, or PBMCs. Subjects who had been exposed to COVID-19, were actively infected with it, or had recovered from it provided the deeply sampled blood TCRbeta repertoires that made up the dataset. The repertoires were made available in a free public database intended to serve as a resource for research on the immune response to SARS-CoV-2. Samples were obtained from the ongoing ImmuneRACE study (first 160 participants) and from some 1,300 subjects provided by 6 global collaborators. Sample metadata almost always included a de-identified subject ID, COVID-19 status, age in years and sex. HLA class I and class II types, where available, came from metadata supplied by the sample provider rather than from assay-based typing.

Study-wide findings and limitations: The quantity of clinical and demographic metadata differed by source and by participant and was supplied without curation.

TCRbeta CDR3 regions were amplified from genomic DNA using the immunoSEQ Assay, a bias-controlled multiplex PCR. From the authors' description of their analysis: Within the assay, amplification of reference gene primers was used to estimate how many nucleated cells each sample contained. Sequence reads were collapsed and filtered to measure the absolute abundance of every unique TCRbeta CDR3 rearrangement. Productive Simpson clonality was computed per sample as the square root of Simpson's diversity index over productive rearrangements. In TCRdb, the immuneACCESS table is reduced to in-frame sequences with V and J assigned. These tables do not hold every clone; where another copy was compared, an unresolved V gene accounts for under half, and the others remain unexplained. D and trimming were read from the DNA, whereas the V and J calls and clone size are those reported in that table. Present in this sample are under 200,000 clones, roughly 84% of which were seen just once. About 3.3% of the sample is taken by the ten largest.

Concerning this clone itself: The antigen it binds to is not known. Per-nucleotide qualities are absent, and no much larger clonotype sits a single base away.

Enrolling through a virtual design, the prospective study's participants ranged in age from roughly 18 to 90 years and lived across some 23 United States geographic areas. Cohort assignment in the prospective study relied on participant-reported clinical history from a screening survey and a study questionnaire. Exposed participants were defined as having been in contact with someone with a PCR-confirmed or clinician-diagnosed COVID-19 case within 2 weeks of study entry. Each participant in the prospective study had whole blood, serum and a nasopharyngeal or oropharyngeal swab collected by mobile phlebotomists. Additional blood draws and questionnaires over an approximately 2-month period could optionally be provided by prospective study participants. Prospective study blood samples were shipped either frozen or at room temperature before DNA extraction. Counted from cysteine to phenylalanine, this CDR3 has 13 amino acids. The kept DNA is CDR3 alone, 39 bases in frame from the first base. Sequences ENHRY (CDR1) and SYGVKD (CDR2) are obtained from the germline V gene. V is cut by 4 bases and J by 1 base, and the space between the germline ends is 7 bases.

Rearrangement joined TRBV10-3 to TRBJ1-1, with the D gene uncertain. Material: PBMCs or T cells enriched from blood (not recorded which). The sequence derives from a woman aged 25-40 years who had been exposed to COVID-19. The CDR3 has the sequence CAISVPGNTEAFF. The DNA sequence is TGTGCCATCAGTGTGCCGGGGAACACTGAAGCTTTCTTT.